Following are 27 T cell receptor beta chains from one sample sequenced in a study of molecular identifiers for immune sequencing clone quantification. Using its own MiXCR run on the PCR reads, TCRdb lists one record per CDR3 protein. The sample records hundreds of thousands of distinct CDR3 sequences, over 25% being singletons. Material: naive CD8+ T cells from blood, with Jurkat cell RNA spiked in. As for subset: FACS-sorted CD8+CD4-CCR7+CD45RA+ naive T cells. These receptors were taken from a human donor in good health. Some libraries in this study had Jurkat cell RNA spiked in.

A few counts support this clonotype. The rearrangement uses TRBV4-1 and TRBJ2-7, with 7 bases matching TRBD1. Germline CDR1 is MGHRA and CDR2 is YSYEKL. The CDR3 sequence is 15 residues long. Germline trimming cut 0 bases from V and 2 bases from J; bases unmatched to any gene: 4. This chain's CDR3 is CASSQDRGNPYEQYF. The CDR3, as DNA: TGCGCCAGCAGCCAAGACAGGGGGAATCCCTACGAGCAGTACTTC.

This clonotype was seen more than once but under ten times. The chain uses TRBV28 and TRBJ1-5, with TRBD1 identical over 12 bases. V trimming: 6 bases; J trimming: 2 bases; junction bases outside the gene matches: 11. The CDR3 runs to 18 residues. Germline CDR1 MDHEN, CDR2 SYDVKM. In DNA, the CDR3 is TGTGCCAGCAGAACGGGACAGGGGGCGCGGATTGGCAATCAGCCCCAGCATTTT. The encoded protein is CASRTGQGARIGNQPQHF. Looking up the rest from reference TRBV28 and TRBJ1-5 gives the full variable domain: DVKVTQSSRYLVKRTGEKVFLECVQDMDHENMFWYRQDPGLGLRLIYFSYDVKMKEKGDIPEGYSVSREKKERFSLILESASTNQTSMYLCASRTGQGARIGNQPQHFGDGTRLSIL.

This clonotype was recorded once. A much larger clone is a single base away; this may be a read error. The chain combines TRBV20-1 with TRBJ1-2; 8 bases are a match to TRBD1. Germline V CDR1 and CDR2: DFQATT, SNEGSKA (reference sequence). This CDR3 is built from 13 residues. The chain's CDR3 is CSAFLDRELRYAF. The CDR3 DNA is TGCAGTGCTTTTCTGGACAGGGAATTGCGCTACGCCTTC.

About this clonotype: The junction and the germline gene differ at one end; a read error may be behind it. The rearrangement joins TRBV7-9 to TRBJ1-1; D gene unclear. This CDR3 comprises 16 residues. CDR1 is SEHNR, CDR2 FQNEAQ, per germline (reference sequence). CDR3 nucleotide sequence: TGTGCCAGCAGCTTAGCGGGAAGATCCCCGAACACTGGAGCTTTTTTT. This sequence encodes CASSLAGRSPNTGAFF.

A few counts support this clonotype. The chain joins TRBV12-3 or TRBV12-4 to TRBJ1-5; D remains unclear. Trimming shortened V by 5 bases and J by 4 bases, and 18 bases separated the two germline ends. This CDR3 contains 16 residues. The CDR3, as DNA: TGTGCCAGCAGTCCAAAGGTCGTGTGGGGAAATCAGCCCCAGCATTTT. It codes for CASSPKVVWGNQPQHF.

On this clonotype itself: A read error may be the cause here, since a much bigger clone is one base away. This chain uses TRBV12-3 or TRBV12-4 with TRBJ1-2; the D is unclear. The CDR3 sequence is 12 residues long. Trimming shortened V by 5 bases and J by 1 base, and 5 bases separated the two germline ends. The CDR3 coding sequence is TGTGCCAGCAGTGGGTATAACTATGGCTACACCTTC. This encodes CASSGYNYGYTF.

V is TRBV12-3 or TRBV12-4 and J is TRBJ2-7; possible D gene TRBD1, 7 bases. V was shortened by 6 bases and J by 2 bases, with 17 bases between the two germline ends. This CDR3 is built from 15 residues. The CDR3 loop reads CASRPDRDWTYEQYF. The DNA for the CDR3 is TGTGCCAGCAGGCCCGACAGGGACTGGACCTACGAGCAGTACTTC.

This clonotype has a handful of counts. The chain uses TRBV7-6 and TRBJ1-4; 7 bases map to TRBD1. V dropped 4 bases and J dropped 0; count of bases not matched to a gene: 20. Germline lookup yields CDR1 SGHVS and CDR2 FNYEAQ. This CDR3 is built from 21 residues. CDR3 nucleotides: TGTGCCAGCAGCTATGCCCCACCGGGACAGACCGGATTTGCAACTAATGAAAAACTGTTTTTT. Residues: CASSYAPPGQTGFATNEKLFF.

This rearrangement joins TRBV4-3 to TRBJ2-2; the D gene is possibly TRBD2 (5 bases). V was pared by 4 bases and J by 4 bases, with 10 bases between. The germline V gene encodes CDR1 LGHNA and CDR2 YSLEER. This CDR3 is built from 14 residues. The CDR3: CASSPGRGTGELFF. The CDR3, as DNA: TGCGCCAGCAGCCCCGGACGGGGCACCGGGGAGCTGTTTTTT.

The chain carries TRBV5-1 and TRBJ2-7, with D possibly being TRBD1 (6 bases). Per germline, CDR1 SGHRS and CDR2 YFSETQ. V lost 3 bases and J lost 0, with 16 bases in between. CDR3 length: 16 residues. The CDR3: CASSCGGVSSSYEQYF. The CDR3 nucleotides read TGCGCCAGCAGCTGTGGGGGCGTTTCAAGCTCCTACGAGCAGTACTTC.

The CDR3 protein is CASGQANEKLFF. The CDR3 DNA reads TGTGCCAGCGGACAGGCGAATGAAAAACTGTTTTTT. V and J are TRBV12-3 or TRBV12-4 and TRBJ1-4; 7 nucleotides match TRBD1. The CDR3 spans 12 residues. With 8 bases clipped from V and 5 bases from J, the junction kept 2 bases outside the gene matches.

The V and J genes are TRBV2 and TRBJ1-2, with unresolved D. Germline V gene sequence: CDR1 SNHLY, CDR2 FYNNEI. Deletions cut 0 bases from V and 1 base from J, with 9 bases between. The CDR3 runs to 15 residues. The CDR3 is CASSEAPQINYGYTF. In DNA, the CDR3 is TGTGCCAGCAGTGAAGCGCCACAGATTAACTATGGCTACACCTTC. The full variable domain, its missing parts supplied by reference TRBV2 and TRBJ1-2, is EPEVTQTPSHQVTQMGQEVILRCVPISNHLYFYWYRQILGQKVEFLVSFYNNEISEKSEIFDDQFSVERPDGSNFTLKIRSTKLEDSAMYFCASSEAPQINYGYTFGSGTRLTVV.

Ten or more counts support this clonotype. V usage is TRBV19 and J usage is TRBJ1-5; no definite D call. The germline V gene has CDR1 LNHDA and CDR2 SQIVND (reference sequence). The CDR3 is 16 amino acids. The V end was cut by 1 base, the J end by 3 bases, with 13 bases between. The CDR3 nucleotides read TGTGCCAGTAGTATAGCCGATTCCAGGTTCAATCAGCCCCAGCATTTT. It encodes CASSIADSRFNQPQHF.

This clonotype was counted at least ten times. This chain joins TRBV7-9 and TRBJ2-7; D is unresolved. The CDR3 runs to 18 residues. CDR1 is SEHNR, CDR2 FQNEAQ, per germline (reference sequence). The V and J ends lost 5 bases and 0 bases respectively, with 23 bases between them. The DNA for the CDR3 is TGTGCCAGCAGCCCTCCGCTTAAGGGCCCCTTAAGCTCCTACGAGCAGTACTTC. Its translation: CASSPPLKGPLSSYEQYF. Based on the CDR3 plus reference TRBV7-9 and TRBJ2-7, the full variable domain is DTGVSQNPRHKITKRGQNVTFRCDPISEHNRLYWYRQTLGQGPEFLTYFQNEAQLEKSRLLSDRFSAERPKGSFSTLEIQRTEQGDSAMYLCASSPPLKGPLSSYEQYFGPGTRLTVT.

This clonotype was seen ten or more times. This chain links TRBV29-1 with TRBJ2-1; D is ambiguous. Trimming shortened V by 7 bases and J by 8 bases, and 12 bases separated the two germline ends. CDR1 and CDR2 (germline): SQVTM, ANQGSEA. The CDR3 spans 11 residues. CDR3 DNA sequence: TGCAGCGCCCCCGCGTTCGATGAGCAGTTCTTC. Translation gives CSAPAFDEQFF.

This clonotype was counted at least ten times. This chain uses TRBV5-1 with TRBJ2-5, with 7 bases identical to TRBD1. V trimming: 4 bases; J trimming: 0 bases; junction bases outside the gene matches: 3. The CDR3 is made up of 14 amino acids. CDR1 is SGHRS, CDR2 YFSETQ, per germline. The DNA of the CDR3 is TGCGCCAGCAGCACCGACAGGGACCAAGAGACCCAGTACTTC. It translates to CASSTDRDQETQYF.

This clonotype has a handful of counts. J is TRBJ2-3 and V is TRBV7-9, with 11 bases aligning to TRBD2. After removal of 6 bases from V and 2 bases from J, the junction contained 10 bases not matched to a gene. The CDR3 is 17 residues long. Germline V gene sequence: CDR1 SEHNR, CDR2 FQNEAQ (reference sequence). In DNA form, the CDR3 reads TGTGCCAGCAGTTCTTATAGCGGGGGGGTAACCACAGATACGCAGTATTTT. Amino acids: CASSSYSGGVTTDTQYF. The full variable domain, with the rest looked up from reference TRBV7-9 and TRBJ2-3, is DTGVSQNPRHKITKRGQNVTFRCDPISEHNRLYWYRQTLGQGPEFLTYFQNEAQLEKSRLLSDRFSAERPKGSFSTLEIQRTEQGDSAMYLCASSSYSGGVTTDTQYFGPGTRLTVL.

CDR3 amino acids: CASRKPGQGFYNEQFF. In DNA, the CDR3 is TGTGCCAGCAGGAAACCGGGACAGGGCTTCTACAATGAGCAGTTCTTC. V and J are TRBV12-3 or TRBV12-4 and TRBJ2-1, with 9 nucleotides matching TRBD1. V trimming: 6 bases; J trimming: 3 bases; junction bases outside the gene matches: 9. The CDR3 has 16 amino acids.

The genes are TRBV7-3 and TRBJ2-6, with D perhaps matching TRBD1 or TRBD2 (6 bases each). CDR1 and CDR2 from the germline V gene are SGHTA and FQGTGA. The CDR3 loop spans 20 amino acids. V was shortened by 3 bases and J by 1 base, with 22 bases between the two germline ends. The CDR3 region is CASSFTAGGRSVSGANVLTF. Written as DNA, the CDR3 is TGTGCCAGCAGCTTTACGGCTGGGGGGCGCTCGGTATCTGGGGCCAACGTCCTGACTTTC.

Concerning this clonotype: This may stem from a read error, because a much larger clone lies one nucleotide away. The V and J genes are TRBV4-3 and TRBJ2-7; D is uncertain. The length of the CDR3 is 15 residues. Trimming stripped 0 bases from V and 4 bases from J, with 13 bases between. CDR1 LGHNA and CDR2 YSLEER come from the germline V gene. For the CDR3, the DNA is TGCGCCAGCAGCCAAGATTTAGGGTGTCCGTACGAGCAGTACTTC. It yields the protein CASSQDLGCPYEQYF.

About this clonotype: A clone one base away is much larger, so this may be a read error. Since the CDR3 does not end with the conserved phenylalanine or tryptophan, this likely comes from a read error. The chain is built from TRBV20-1 and TRBJ2-7; D gene uncertain. This CDR3 is built from 12 residues. CDR1 DFQATT and CDR2 SNEGSKA come from the germline V gene (reference sequence). Trimming removed 4 bases at V and 0 bases at J, with 7 bases between. The CDR3 region is CSATRSSYEQYS. Here the CDR3 DNA reads TGCAGTGCTACGCGGAGCTCCTACGAGCAGTACTCC.

Turning to this clonotype: This clone may be a read error of a much larger clone one base away. Since no conserved phenylalanine or tryptophan closes the CDR3, a read error is the likely cause. V usage is TRBV9 and J usage is TRBJ2-5; D possibly corresponds to TRBD2 (6 bases). Germline assignment: CDR1 SGDLS and CDR2 YYNGEE. With 1 base removed from V and 4 bases from J, the gap between germline ends came to 11 bases. The CDR3 is made up of 14 amino acids. In DNA form, the CDR3 reads TGTGCCAGCAGCGTAAGGGGAGGAAGAGAGACCCAGTACCTC. Protein product: CASSVRGGRETQYL.

The J gene is TRBJ2-2, the V gene TRBV30, with 7 bases identical to TRBD1. The CDR3 length is 14 residues. The junction had 3 bases not matched to a gene; V was cut back by 4 bases and J by 1 base. Germline CDR1 GTSNPN, CDR2 SVGIG (reference sequence). CDR3 DNA sequence: TGTGCCTGGACGAGGACAGGGAACACCGGGGAGCTGTTTTTT. This codes for CAWTRTGNTGELFF.

This rearrangement joins TRBV5-8 to TRBJ2-1; 8 bases line up with TRBD2. CDR1 is SGHTS, CDR2 YDEGEE, per germline. After removal of 2 bases from V and 0 bases from J, the junction contained 7 bases not matched to a gene. This CDR3 has 17 amino acids. CDR3 residues: CASSFTERESSYNEQFF. CDR3 DNA: TGTGCCAGCAGCTTTACAGAGCGGGAGAGCTCCTACAATGAGCAGTTCTTC.

This clonotype was detected a few times. This chain connects TRBV11-2 to TRBJ2-7, with D hard to call. This CDR3 has 15 amino acids. Germline-derived CDR1 and CDR2 are SGHAT and FQNNGV. V lost 2 bases and J lost 0, with 11 bases in between. For the CDR3, the DNA is TGTGCCAGCAGCTTACTCCCCCTGGCCTCCTACGAGCAGTACTTC. This codes for CASSLLPLASYEQYF.

This clonotype has just a few counts. The V and J genes are TRBV5-4 and TRBJ2-2; D uncertain. Looked up from germline, CDR1 is SGHNT and CDR2 is YYREEE (reference sequence). The CDR3 is 15 amino acids. The V end was cut by 4 bases, the J end by 2 bases, with 12 bases between. The CDR3 bases are TGTGCCAGCAGCGATCGGACGGGCAACACCGGGGAGCTGTTTTTT. Translation gives CASSDRTGNTGELFF. Combining the CDR3 with reference TRBV5-4 and TRBJ2-2 gives the whole variable domain ETGVTQSPTHLIKTRGQQVTLRCSSQSGHNTVSWYQQALGQGPQFIFQYYREEENGRGNFPPRFSGLQFPNYSSELNVNALELDDSALYLCASSDRTGNTGELFFGEGSRLTVL.

In the case of this clonotype: With a much larger clone just one base away, this may be a read error. The genes are TRBV14 and TRBJ1-1; TRBD1 might be the D (6 bases). Germline lookup yields CDR1 SGHDN and CDR2 FVKESK. Trimming removed 5 bases from V and 3 bases from J, with 19 bases in between. The CDR3 is 16 residues long. The CDR3 DNA reads TGTGCCAGCAGCTGGGAAATAGGGGACATTTACACTGAAGCTTTCTTT. Translation gives CASSWEIGDIYTEAFF.